The present entry profiles one T cell receptor (beta chain) with its context. Its antigen is not known. Germline-derived CDR1 and CDR2 are SGHAT and FQNNGV. This CDR3 is 15 amino acids long. Trimming removed 5 bases from V and 4 bases from J; junction bases left unmatched: 5. This record belongs to a study of T cell responses to AZD1222 COVID-19 vaccine. Clones were read by immunoSEQ multiplex PCR, and TCRdb kept only the in-frame ones, dropping some. The table has 120,000 to 150,000 clones, under 95% seen once. Study results and caveats: Close to half of all spike-specific TCRs reportedly target regions of the variants that are unmutated. Baseline antibody screening turned up just a handful of seropositive AZD1222 recipients. Spike-wide coverage was observed for vaccine-associated CD4 TCRs, with dominant responses at 160-218 and 743-854.

V is TRBV11-2 and J is TRBJ2-7, with TRBD2 identical over 13 bases. The clonotype comes from an adult in good health. The starting material was peripheral blood, obtained on day 0 of AZD1222 vaccination. CDR3 sequence reads: CASSLPTSGRYEQYF. CDR3 coding DNA: TGTGCCAGCAGCCTTCCGACTAGCGGGAGGTACGAGCAGTACTTC.